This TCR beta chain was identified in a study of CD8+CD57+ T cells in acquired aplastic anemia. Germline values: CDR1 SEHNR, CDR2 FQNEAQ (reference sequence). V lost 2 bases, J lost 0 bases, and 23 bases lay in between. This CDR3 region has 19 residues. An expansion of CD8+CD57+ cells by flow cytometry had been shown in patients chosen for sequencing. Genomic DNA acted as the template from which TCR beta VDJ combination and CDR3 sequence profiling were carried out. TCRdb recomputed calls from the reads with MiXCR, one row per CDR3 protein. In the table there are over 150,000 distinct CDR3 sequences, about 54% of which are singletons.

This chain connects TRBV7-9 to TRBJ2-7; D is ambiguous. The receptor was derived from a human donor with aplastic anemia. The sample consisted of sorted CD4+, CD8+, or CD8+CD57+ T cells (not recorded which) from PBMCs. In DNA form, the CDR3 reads TGTGCCAGCAGCTTACTCAGGCGAAGTAGGGCTACGGTCTCCTACGAGCAGTACTTC. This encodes CASSLLRRSRATVSYEQYF.